These T cell receptor beta chains were read from a single sample in a study of blood T cell repertoires in COVID-19. Sequencing used immunoSEQ multiplex PCR; TCRdb keeps in-frame clones, though not all of them. The profile shows over 150,000 clones, roughly 94% of them singletons. Sequencing input: peripheral blood. The receptors were sampled from a man aged 25 to 40 with COVID-19, enrolled during active disease. CDR3s include the opening cysteine and the closing phenylalanine or tryptophan. D genes are given only for firm matches. For some rows the clone size is stated as once, few or many, or as a class when expanded; others skip it.

TRBD1 | TRBJ1-2 | once | TRBV6-5 | CASTAQTGDYGYTF | TGTGCCAGCACGGCCCAGACAGGGGACTATGGCTACACCTTC
TRBD1 | TRBJ1-2 | few | TRBV19 | CASSIAGQEGYGYTF | TGTGCCAGTAGTATAGCCGGACAGGAGGGCTATGGCTACACCTTC
TRBD1 | TRBJ1-4 | once | TRBV19 | CASSPPDRGHEKLFF | TGTGCCAGTAGTCCCCCGGACAGGGGGCATGAAAAACTGTTTTTT
TRBD1 | TRBJ2-7 | NA | TRBV7-9 | CASSPPGQTYEQYF | TGTGCCAGCAGCCCCCCGGGACAGACCTACGAGCAGTACTTC
NA | TRBJ1-4 | NA | TRBV4-1 | CASSQVEGTNEKLFF | TGCGCCAGCAGCCAAGTGGAGGGGACCAATGAAAAACTGTTTTTT
NA | TRBJ1-5 | NA | TRBV6-5 | CASSLGYSNQPQHF | TGTGCCAGCAGTCTAGGCTATAGCAATCAGCCCCAGCATTTT
NA | TRBJ1-4 | NA | TRBV19 | CASSHRGSGEKLFF | TGTGCCAGTAGTCACCGGGGGTCCGGGGAAAAACTGTTTTTT
TRBD1 | TRBJ1-2 | NA | TRBV12-5 | CASGLLQGANYGYTF | TGTGCTAGTGGTTTGTTACAGGGGGCTAACTATGGCTACACCTTC
NA | TRBJ1-2 | NA | TRBV6-5 | CASSSYHGQDLGYTF | TGTGCCAGCAGTTCCTACCACGGACAAGACCTTGGCTACACCTTC
NA | TRBJ2-2 | NA | TRBV19 | CASFGGAKAGELFF | TGTGCCAGTTTCGGAGGGGCGAAGGCCGGGGAGCTGTTTTTT
NA | TRBJ2-3 | NA | TRBV28 | CALRRGGVTDTQYF | TGTGCCCTGAGGAGGGGGGGAGTCACAGATACGCAGTATTTT
TRBD2 | TRBJ2-5 | NA | TRBV9 | CASSTGTSGEPETQYF | TGTGCCAGCAGCACCGGGACTAGCGGGGAACCTGAGACCCAGTACTTC
NA | TRBJ2-7 | NA | TRBV7-9 | CASSSLPGHQDEQYF | TGTGCCAGCAGCTCGTTACCGGGACACCAGGACGAGCAGTACTTC
TRBD1 | TRBJ1-6 | NA | TRBV3-1/TRBV3-2 | CASSKQGQDLSPLHF | TGTGCCAGCAGCAAACAGGGACAGGACTTATCACCCCTCCACTTT
NA | TRBJ1-5 | NA | TRBV6-5 | CASRHQGPGQPQHF | TGTGCCAGCAGGCACCAGGGTCCAGGGCAGCCCCAGCATTTT
NA | TRBJ1-1 | NA | TRBV5-1 | CASSTSGTQNTEAFF | TGCGCCAGCAGCACTTCCGGGACACAGAACACTGAAGCTTTCTTT
TRBD2 | TRBJ2-3 | NA | TRBV10-2 | CASSEPRLAGGTDTQYF | TGCGCCAGCAGTGAGCCTCGACTAGCGGGGGGGACAGATACGCAGTATTTT
NA | TRBJ2-7 | NA | TRBV7-9 | CASSFGTPLSYEQYF | TGTGCCAGCAGCTTCGGGACTCCTTTATCCTACGAGCAGTACTTC
NA | TRBJ1-1 | NA | TRBV11-2 | CASSLVGGETEAFF | TGTGCCAGCAGCTTAGTAGGCGGGGAAACTGAAGCTTTCTTT
TRBD2 | TRBJ2-3 | NA | TRBV6-1 | CASSEVPAGTKTDTQYF | TGTGCCAGCAGTGAAGTGCCCGCCGGGACTAAAACAGATACGCAGTATTTT
TRBD2 | TRBJ2-1 | NA | TRBV7-3 | CASSAPTSPNEQFF | TGTGCCAGCAGCGCCCCGACTAGCCCCAATGAGCAGTTCTTC
NA | TRBJ1-6 | NA | TRBV27 | CASSRTGMNSPLHF | TGTGCCAGCAGTAGAACAGGGATGAATTCACCCCTCCACTTT
NA | TRBJ2-3 | NA | TRBV21-1 | CASSPLAGGPGSTDTQYF | TGTGCCAGCAGTCCACTAGCGGGGGGGCCGGGTAGCACAGATACGCAGTATTTT
NA | TRBJ2-3 | NA | TRBV7-3 | CASSLRLTDTQYF | TGTGCCAGCAGCTTACGTCTTACAGATACGCAGTATTTT
NA | TRBJ2-3 | NA | TRBV10-3 | CAISKGLVKDTQYF | TGTGCCATCAGTAAGGGACTCGTCAAAGATACGCAGTATTTT
NA | TRBJ1-6 | once | TRBV11-2 | CASSFSTDNSPLHF | TGTGCCAGCAGCTTTTCAACTGATAATTCACCCCTCCACTTT
NA | TRBJ1-1 | NA | TRBV6-5 | CALAGGLFNTEAFF | TGTGCCCTGGCGGGGGGACTTTTTAACACTGAAGCTTTCTTT
NA | TRBJ2-4 | once | TRBV15 | CATSTSGSGNLQYF | TGTGCCACCAGCACCTCGGGGAGCGGAAACCTTCAGTACTTC
NA | TRBJ1-6 | NA | TRBV10-2 | CASSDASSYNSPLHF | TGCGCCAGCAGTGATGCGAGCTCCTATAATTCACCCCTCCACTTT
NA | TRBJ1-2 | NA | TRBV10-3 | CAINRRQDNYGYTF | TGTGCCATCAACCGCCGACAGGATAACTATGGCTACACCTTC
TRBD1 | TRBJ2-1 | NA | TRBV25-1 | CASSGGHRDSRSDEQFF | TGTGCCAGCAGTGGAGGACACCGGGACAGTCGGTCGGATGAGCAGTTCTTC
NA | TRBJ2-3 | NA | TRBV5-1 | CASSIGLGVADTQYF | TGCGCCAGCAGCATTGGACTCGGGGTGGCAGATACGCAGTATTTT
TRBD2 | TRBJ2-7 | NA | TRBV9 | CASSVAVAGGFGEQYF | TGTGCCAGCAGCGTAGCGGTAGCGGGGGGGTTCGGCGAGCAGTACTTC
NA | TRBJ1-1 | NA | TRBV5-1 | CASSQMTVMNTEAFF | TGCGCCAGCAGCCAAATGACAGTGATGAACACTGAAGCTTTCTTT
TRBD1 | TRBJ1-4 | NA | TRBV19 | CASSVQGASLGVLFF | TGTGCCAGTAGTGTCCAGGGGGCCTCCCTCGGGGTACTGTTTTTT
TRBD1 | TRBJ1-6 | NA | TRBV5-6 | CASSDRGNSPLHF | TGTGCCAGCAGCGACAGGGGGAATTCACCCCTCCACTTT
NA | TRBJ2-5 | NA | TRBV7-2 | CASSSNQETQYF | TGTGCCAGCAGCTCAAACCAAGAGACCCAGTACTTC
TRBD2 | TRBJ2-3 | once | TRBV4-2 | CASSPLREATQYF | TGTGCCAGCAGCCCCCTCCGGGAGGCTACGCAGTATTTT
TRBD2 | TRBJ2-1 | NA | TRBV3-1/TRBV3-2 | CASSPSSGGAINEQFF | TGTGCCAGCAGCCCCTCTAGCGGGGGGGCTATAAATGAGCAGTTCTTC
TRBD2 | TRBJ2-7 | NA | TRBV11-1 | CASSLEFSGASYEQYF | TGTGCCAGCAGCTTAGAATTTAGCGGGGCCTCCTACGAGCAGTACTTC
NA | TRBJ1-5 | NA | TRBV2 | CASSLWADNQPQHF | TGTGCCAGCAGTTTATGGGCAGACAATCAGCCCCAGCATTTT
TRBD1 | TRBJ1-2 | NA | TRBV30 | CAWSDWTGRNYGYTF | TGTGCCTGGAGTGACTGGACAGGCAGGAACTATGGCTACACCTTC
NA | TRBJ1-1 | NA | TRBV7-9 | CASSMDSPNTEAFF | TGTGCCAGCAGTATGGACAGCCCGAACACTGAAGCTTTCTTT
NA | TRBJ2-2 | NA | TRBV5-1 | CASSLGQKYGELFF | TGCGCCAGCAGCTTGGGGCAGAAGTACGGGGAGCTGTTTTTT
NA | TRBJ2-7 | NA | TRBV10-3 | CAISESGGRWEQYF | TGTGCCATCAGTGAGTCGGGGGGGCGGTGGGAGCAGTACTTC
TRBD1 | TRBJ1-1 | once | TRBV12-5 | CASGPLTGGAFF | TGTGCTAGTGGCCCTCTGACAGGGGGAGCTTTCTTT
TRBD2 | TRBJ2-5 | NA | TRBV6-2/TRBV6-3 | CASSPTSAQETQYF | TGTGCCAGCAGCCCTACTAGCGCGCAAGAGACCCAGTACTTC
TRBD2 | TRBJ2-1 | NA | TRBV4-2 | CASSQDFSGGSMMQFF | TGTGCCAGCAGCCAAGATTTCAGCGGGGGGTCAATGATGCAGTTCTTC
TRBD1 | TRBJ1-5 | once | TRBV5-5 | CASSLGGISSNQPQHF | TGTGCCAGCAGCTTAGGGGGCATTTCTAGCAATCAGCCCCAGCATTTT
NA | TRBJ1-5 | NA | TRBV5-6 | CASSSGGAWEPQHF | TGTGCCAGCAGCTCGGGGGGGGCGTGGGAGCCCCAGCATTTT
TRBD2 | TRBJ2-5 | NA | TRBV29-1 | CSVEKRLARETQYF | TGCAGCGTTGAAAAGAGACTAGCGCGGGAGACCCAGTACTTC
NA | TRBJ1-1 | NA | TRBV4-1 | CASSPRGNTEAFF | TGCGCCAGCAGCCCCCGGGGGAACACTGAAGCTTTCTTT
TRBD1 | TRBJ2-5 | NA | TRBV9 | CASSTGTAYQETQYF | TGTGCCAGCAGCACAGGGACAGCGTACCAAGAGACCCAGTACTTC
NA | TRBJ1-1 | NA | TRBV3-1/TRBV3-2 | CASSQAAGEAFF | TGTGCCAGCAGCCAAGCAGCAGGGGAAGCTTTCTTT
TRBD1 | TRBJ2-7 | NA | TRBV6-5 | CASTPGTATYEQYF | TGTGCCAGCACCCCCGGGACAGCGACCTACGAGCAGTACTTC
TRBD1 | TRBJ2-3 | NA | TRBV9 | CASSGGTGGITDTQYF | TGTGCCAGCAGCGGGGGGACAGGGGGAATCACAGATACGCAGTATTTT
TRBD1 | TRBJ1-2 | NA | TRBV9 | CASSARTGGFGYTF | TGTGCCAGCAGCGCCAGGACAGGGGGGTTCGGCTACACCTTC
NA | TRBJ2-3 | NA | TRBV30 | CAWSPGTDTQYF | TGTGCCTGGAGTCCGGGGACAGATACGCAGTATTTT